This T cell receptor (beta chain) was recovered during a study of blood T cell repertoires in COVID-19. Study in general: T cells, B-cell-depleted T cells, or PBMCs provided the cDNA or gDNA that served as material.

Repertoires were generated with immunoSEQ multiplex PCR, while TCRdb's copy carries only in-frame clones and drops some. Of almost 85,000 clones detected, approximately 82% appear once; the ten largest clones hold 35% to 40%. With 5 bases removed from V and 5 bases from J, the gap between germline ends came to 10 bases. The CDR3 is made up of 12 amino acids. Germline V gives CDR1 SGHRS, CDR2 YFSETQ. The receptor comes from an elderly man with active or convalescent COVID-19. The V and J genes are TRBV5-1 and TRBJ2-5, with D hard to call. The sample comprised peripheral blood. CDR3 in DNA: TGCGCCAGCAGGTCTAGTGGGGAGACCCAGTACTTC. It yields the protein CASRSSGETQYF.